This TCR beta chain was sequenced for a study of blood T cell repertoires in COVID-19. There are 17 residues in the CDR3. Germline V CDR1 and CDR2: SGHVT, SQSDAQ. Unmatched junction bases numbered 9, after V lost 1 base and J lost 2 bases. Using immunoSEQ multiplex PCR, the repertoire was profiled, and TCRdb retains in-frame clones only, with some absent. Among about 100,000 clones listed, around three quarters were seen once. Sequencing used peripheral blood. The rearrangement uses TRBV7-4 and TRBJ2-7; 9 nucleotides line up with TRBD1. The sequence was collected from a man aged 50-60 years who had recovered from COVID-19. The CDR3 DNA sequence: TGTGCCAGCAGCTTAGTCCCGGACAGGGGAACGGCCTACGAGCAGTACTTC. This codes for CASSLVPDRGTAYEQYF.